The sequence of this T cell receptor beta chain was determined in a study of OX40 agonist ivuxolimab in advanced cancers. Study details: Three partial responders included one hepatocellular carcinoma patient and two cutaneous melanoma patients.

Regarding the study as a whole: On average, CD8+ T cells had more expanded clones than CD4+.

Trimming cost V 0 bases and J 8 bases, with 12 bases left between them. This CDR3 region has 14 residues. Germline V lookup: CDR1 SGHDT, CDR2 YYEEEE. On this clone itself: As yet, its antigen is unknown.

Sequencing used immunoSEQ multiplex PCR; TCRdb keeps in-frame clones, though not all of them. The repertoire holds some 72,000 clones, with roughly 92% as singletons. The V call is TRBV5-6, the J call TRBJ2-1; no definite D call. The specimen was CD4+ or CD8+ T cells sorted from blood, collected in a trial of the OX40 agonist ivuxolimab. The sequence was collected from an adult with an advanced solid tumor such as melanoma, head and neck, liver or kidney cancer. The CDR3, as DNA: TGTGCCAGCAGCTTGGAACCCCGGGCCGATGAGCAGTTCTTC. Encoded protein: CASSLEPRADEQFF.